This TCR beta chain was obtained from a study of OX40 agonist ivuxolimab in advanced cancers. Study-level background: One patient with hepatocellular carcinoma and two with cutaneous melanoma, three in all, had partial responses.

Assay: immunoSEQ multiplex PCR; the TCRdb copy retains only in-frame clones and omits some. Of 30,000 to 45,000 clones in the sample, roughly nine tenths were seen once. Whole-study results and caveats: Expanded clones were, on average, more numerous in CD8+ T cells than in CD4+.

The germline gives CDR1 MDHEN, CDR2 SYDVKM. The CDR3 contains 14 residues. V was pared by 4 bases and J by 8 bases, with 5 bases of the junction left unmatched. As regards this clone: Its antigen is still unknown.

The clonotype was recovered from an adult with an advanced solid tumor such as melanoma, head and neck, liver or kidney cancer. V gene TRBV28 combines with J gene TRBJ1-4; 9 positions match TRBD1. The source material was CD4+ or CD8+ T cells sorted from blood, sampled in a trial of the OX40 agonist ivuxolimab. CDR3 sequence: CASSSDRGREKLFF. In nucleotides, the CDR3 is TGTGCCAGCAGTTCGGACAGGGGCAGAGAAAAACTGTTTTTT.